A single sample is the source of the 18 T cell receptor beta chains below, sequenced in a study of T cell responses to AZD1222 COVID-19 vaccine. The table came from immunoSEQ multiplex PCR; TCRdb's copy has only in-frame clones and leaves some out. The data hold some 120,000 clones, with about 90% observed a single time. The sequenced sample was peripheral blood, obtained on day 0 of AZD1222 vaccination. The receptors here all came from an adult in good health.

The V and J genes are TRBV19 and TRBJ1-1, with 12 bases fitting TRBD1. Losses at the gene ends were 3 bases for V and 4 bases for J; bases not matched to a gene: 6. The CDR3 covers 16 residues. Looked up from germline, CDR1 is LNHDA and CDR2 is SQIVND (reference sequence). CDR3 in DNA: TGTGCCAGTAGTATCCCCCGGGACAGGGGGCCCACTGAAGCTTTCTTT. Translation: CASSIPRDRGPTEAFF.

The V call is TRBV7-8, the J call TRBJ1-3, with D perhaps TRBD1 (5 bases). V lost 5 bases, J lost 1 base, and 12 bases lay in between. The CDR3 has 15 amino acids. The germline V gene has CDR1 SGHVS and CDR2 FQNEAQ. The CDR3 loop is CASSLQGSSGNTIYF. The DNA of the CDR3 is TGTGCCAGCAGCCTTCAGGGATCGTCTGGAAACACCATATATTTT.

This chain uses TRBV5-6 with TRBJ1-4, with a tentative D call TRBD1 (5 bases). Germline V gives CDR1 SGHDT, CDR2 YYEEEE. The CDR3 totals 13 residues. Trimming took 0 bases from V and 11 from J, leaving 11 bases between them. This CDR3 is CASSLAGLGKLFF. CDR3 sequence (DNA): TGTGCCAGCAGCTTGGCAGGGCTTGGGAAACTGTTTTTT.

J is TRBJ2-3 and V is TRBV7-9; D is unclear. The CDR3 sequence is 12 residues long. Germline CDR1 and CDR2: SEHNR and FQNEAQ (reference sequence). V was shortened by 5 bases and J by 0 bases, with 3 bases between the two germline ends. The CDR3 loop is CASSPSTDTQYF. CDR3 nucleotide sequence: TGTGCCAGCAGCCCAAGCACAGATACGCAGTATTTT.

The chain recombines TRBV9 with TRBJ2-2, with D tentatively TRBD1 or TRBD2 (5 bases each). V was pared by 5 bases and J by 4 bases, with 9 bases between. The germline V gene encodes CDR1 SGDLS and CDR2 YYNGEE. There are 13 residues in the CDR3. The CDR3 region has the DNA TGTGCCAGCAGTGCTGGGGGCACCGGGGAGCTGTTTTTT. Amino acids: CASSAGGTGELFF.

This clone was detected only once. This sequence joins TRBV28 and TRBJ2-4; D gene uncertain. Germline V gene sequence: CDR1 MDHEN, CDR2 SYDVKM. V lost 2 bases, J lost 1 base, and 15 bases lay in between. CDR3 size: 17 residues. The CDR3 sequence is CASSLPPRSLAKNIQYF. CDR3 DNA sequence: TGTGCCAGCAGTTTACCCCCACGGTCCTTGGCCAAAAACATTCAGTACTTC.

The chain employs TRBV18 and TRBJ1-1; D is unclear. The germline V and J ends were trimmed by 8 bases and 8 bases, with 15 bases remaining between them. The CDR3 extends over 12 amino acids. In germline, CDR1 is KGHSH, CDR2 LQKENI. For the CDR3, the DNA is TGTGCCAGCAGAACTACGAACTTCGAAGCTTTCTTT. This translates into CASRTTNFEAFF.

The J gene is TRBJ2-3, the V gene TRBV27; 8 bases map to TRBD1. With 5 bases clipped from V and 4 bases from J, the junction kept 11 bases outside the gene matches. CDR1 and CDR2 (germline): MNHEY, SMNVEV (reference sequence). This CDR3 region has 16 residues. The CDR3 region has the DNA TGTGCCAGCAGTACGCTCCGGACAGGGTTCGCAGATACGCAGTATTTT. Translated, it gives CASSTLRTGFADTQYF.

CDR3 amino acids: CASSSFRGNEQFF. The CDR3 coding sequence is TGTGCCAGCAGTTCCTTTAGGGGAAATGAGCAGTTCTTC. The V call is TRBV6-2 or TRBV6-3, the J call TRBJ2-1, with D maybe TRBD1 (5 bases). The CDR3 is 13 amino acids. Trimming removed 4 bases from V and 7 bases from J, with 11 bases in between. CDR1 and CDR2 from the germline V gene are MNHEY and SVGEGT.

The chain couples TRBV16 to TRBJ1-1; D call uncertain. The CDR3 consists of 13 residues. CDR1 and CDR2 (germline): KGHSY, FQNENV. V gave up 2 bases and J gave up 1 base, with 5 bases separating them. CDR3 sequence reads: CASSQQSNTEAFF. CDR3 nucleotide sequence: TGTGCCAGCAGCCAACAGTCGAACACTGAAGCTTTCTTT.

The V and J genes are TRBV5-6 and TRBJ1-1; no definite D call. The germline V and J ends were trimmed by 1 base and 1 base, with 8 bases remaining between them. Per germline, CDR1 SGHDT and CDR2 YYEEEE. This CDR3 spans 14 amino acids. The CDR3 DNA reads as TGTGCCAGCAGCTTGCGGAAGGGGAACACTGAAGCTTTCTTT. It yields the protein CASSLRKGNTEAFF.

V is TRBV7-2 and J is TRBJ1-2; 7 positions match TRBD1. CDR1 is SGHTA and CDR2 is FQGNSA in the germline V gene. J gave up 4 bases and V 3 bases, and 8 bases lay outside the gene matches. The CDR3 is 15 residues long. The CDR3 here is CASSFRQGGGYGYTF. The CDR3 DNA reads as TGTGCCAGCAGCTTTCGACAGGGTGGTGGCTATGGCTACACCTTC.

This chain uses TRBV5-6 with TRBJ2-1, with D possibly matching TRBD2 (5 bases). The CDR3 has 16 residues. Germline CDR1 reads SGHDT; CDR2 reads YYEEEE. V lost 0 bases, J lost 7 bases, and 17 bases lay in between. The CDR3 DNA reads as TGTGCCAGCAGCTTGGTGCCGACAATAACGGGGAATGAGCAGTTCTTC. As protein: CASSLVPTITGNEQFF.

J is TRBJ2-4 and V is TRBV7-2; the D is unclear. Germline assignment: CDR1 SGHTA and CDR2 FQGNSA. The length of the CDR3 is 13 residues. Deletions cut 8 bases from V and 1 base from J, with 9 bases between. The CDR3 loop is CASRSDAKNIQYF. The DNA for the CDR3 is TGTGCCAGCCGGTCCGACGCCAAAAACATTCAGTACTTC.

CDR3 region: CASSLESQNYGYTF. CDR3 DNA sequence: TGTGCCAGCAGCTTGGAGTCCCAGAACTATGGCTACACCTTC. The chain is built from TRBV5-4 and TRBJ1-2; D is unclear. The CDR3 covers 14 residues. V was cut by 0 bases and J by 2 bases, with 8 bases left in between. Germline CDR1 SGHNT, CDR2 YYREEE (reference sequence).

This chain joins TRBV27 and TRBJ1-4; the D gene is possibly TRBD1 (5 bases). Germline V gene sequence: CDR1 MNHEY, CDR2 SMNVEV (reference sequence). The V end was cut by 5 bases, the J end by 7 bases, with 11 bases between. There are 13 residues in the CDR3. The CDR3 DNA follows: TGTGCCAGCAGTCCCCGGACACTTGAAAAACTGTTTTTT. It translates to CASSPRTLEKLFF.

In DNA, the CDR3 is TGTGCCAGCAGCTTATCGAGCACTGAAGCTTTCTTT. Translation: CASSLSSTEAFF. The rearrangement uses TRBV7-3 and TRBJ1-1; D remains ambiguous. Trimming stripped 2 bases from V and 4 bases from J, with 5 bases between. Looked up from germline, CDR1 is SGHTA and CDR2 is FQGTGA. The CDR3 is 12 amino acids.

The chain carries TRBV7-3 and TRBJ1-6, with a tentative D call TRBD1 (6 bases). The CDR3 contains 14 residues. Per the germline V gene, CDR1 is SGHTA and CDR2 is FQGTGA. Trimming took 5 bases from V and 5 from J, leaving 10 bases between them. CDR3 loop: CASSRTANNSPLHF. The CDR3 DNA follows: TGTGCCAGCAGCCGGACAGCTAATAATTCACCCCTCCACTTT.